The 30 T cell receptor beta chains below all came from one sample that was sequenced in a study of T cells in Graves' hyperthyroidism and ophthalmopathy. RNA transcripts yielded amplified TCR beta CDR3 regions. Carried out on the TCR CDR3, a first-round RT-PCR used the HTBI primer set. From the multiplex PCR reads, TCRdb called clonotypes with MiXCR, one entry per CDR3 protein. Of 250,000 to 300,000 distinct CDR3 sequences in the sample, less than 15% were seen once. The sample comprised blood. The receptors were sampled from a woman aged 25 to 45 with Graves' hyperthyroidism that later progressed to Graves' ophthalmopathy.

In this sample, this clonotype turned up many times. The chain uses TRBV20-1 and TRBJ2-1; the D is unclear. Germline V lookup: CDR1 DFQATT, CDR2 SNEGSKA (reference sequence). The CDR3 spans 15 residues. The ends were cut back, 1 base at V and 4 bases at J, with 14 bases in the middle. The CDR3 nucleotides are TGCAGTGCTAGAGTCCGAAAAAGCGATTACAATGAGCAGTTCTTC. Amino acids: CSARVRKSDYNEQFF.

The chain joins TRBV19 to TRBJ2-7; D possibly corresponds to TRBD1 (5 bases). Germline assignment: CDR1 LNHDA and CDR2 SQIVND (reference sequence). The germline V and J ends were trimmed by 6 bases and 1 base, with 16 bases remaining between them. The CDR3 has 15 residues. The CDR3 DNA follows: TGTGCCAGTAGCCAGTCGTGGGGCACATCCTACGAGCAGTACTTC. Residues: CASSQSWGTSYEQYF.

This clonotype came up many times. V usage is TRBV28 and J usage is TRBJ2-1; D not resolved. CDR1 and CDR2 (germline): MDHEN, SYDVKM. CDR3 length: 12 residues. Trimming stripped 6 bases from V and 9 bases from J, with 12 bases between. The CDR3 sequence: CASSGPPGEQFF. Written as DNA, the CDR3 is TGTGCCAGCAGCGGGCCACCCGGTGAGCAGTTCTTC.

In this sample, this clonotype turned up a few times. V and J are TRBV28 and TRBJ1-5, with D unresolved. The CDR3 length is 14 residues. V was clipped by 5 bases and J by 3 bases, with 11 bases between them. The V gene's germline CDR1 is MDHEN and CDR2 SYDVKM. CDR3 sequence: CASSPPRYNQPQHF. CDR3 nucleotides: TGTGCCAGCAGTCCGCCGCGTTACAATCAGCCCCAGCATTTT.

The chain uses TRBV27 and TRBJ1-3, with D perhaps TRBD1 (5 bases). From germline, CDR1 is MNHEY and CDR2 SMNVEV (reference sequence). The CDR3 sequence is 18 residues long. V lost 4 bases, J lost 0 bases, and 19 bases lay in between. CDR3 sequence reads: CASSWGAPDPFSGNTIYF. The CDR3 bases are TGTGCCAGCAGTTGGGGCGCTCCAGACCCCTTCTCTGGAAACACCATATATTTT.

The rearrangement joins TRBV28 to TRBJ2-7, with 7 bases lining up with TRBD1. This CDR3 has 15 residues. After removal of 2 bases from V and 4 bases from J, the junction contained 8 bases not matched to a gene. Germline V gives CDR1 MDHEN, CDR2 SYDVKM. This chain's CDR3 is CASSLEGAGMYEQYF. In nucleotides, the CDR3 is TGTGCCAGCAGTTTAGAGGGGGCAGGCATGTACGAGCAGTACTTC.

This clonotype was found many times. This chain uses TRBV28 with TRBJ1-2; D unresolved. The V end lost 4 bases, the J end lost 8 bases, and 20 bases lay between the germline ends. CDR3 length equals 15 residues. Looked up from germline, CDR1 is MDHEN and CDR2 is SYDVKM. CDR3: CASSSNKGKVGGYTF. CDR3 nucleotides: TGTGCCAGCAGTTCCAATAAAGGGAAAGTGGGCGGCTACACCTTC.

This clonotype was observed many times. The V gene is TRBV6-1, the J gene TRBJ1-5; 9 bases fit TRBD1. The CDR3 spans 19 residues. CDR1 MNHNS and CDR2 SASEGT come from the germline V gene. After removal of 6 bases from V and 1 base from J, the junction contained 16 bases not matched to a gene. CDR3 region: CASRRVRQGGNWSNQPQHF. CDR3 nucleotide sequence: TGTGCCAGCAGGCGCGTGAGACAGGGGGGAAATTGGAGCAATCAGCCCCAGCATTTT.

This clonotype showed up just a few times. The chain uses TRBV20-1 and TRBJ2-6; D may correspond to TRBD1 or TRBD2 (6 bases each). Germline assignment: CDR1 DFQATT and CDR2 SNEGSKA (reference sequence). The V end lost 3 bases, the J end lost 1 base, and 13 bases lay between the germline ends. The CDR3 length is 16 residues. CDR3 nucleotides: TGCAGTGCTAGTTCGGGGGCGCAATCTGGGGCCAACGTCCTGACTTTC. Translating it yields CSASSGAQSGANVLTF.

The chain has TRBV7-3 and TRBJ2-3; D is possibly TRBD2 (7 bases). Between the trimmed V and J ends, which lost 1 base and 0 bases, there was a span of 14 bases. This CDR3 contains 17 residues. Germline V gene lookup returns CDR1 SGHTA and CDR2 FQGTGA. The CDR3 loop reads CASSLRGGHASTDTQYF. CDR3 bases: TGTGCCAGCAGCTTAAGGGGGGGGCATGCTAGCACAGATACGCAGTATTTT.

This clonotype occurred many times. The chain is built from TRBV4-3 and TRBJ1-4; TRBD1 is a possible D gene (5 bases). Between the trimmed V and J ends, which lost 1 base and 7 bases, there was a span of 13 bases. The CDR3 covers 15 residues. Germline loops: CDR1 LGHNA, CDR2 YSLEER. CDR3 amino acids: CASSQGRVVSEKLFF. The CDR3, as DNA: TGCGCCAGCAGCCAAGGCAGGGTGGTTTCTGAAAAACTGTTTTTT.

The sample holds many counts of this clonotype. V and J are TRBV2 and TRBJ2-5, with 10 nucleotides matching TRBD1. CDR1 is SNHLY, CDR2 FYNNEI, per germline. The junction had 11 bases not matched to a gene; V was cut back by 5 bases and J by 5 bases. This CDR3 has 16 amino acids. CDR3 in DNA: TGTGCCAGCAGTCCCGGGACAGGGGACGTGAGGGAGACCCAGTACTTC. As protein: CASSPGTGDVRETQYF.

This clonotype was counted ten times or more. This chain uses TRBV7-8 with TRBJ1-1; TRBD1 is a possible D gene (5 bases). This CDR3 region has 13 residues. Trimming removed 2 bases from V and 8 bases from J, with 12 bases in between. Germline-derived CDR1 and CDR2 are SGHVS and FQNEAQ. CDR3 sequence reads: CASSLIVQGEAFF. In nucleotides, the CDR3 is TGTGCCAGCAGCTTAATAGTGCAGGGCGAAGCTTTCTTT.

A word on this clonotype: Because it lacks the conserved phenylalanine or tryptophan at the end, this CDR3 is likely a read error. The CDR3 reads CASYLAGSGGNEQFL. CDR3 sequence (DNA): TGTGCCAGCTACCTAGCGGGATCGGGGGGCAATGAGCAGTTCCTC. The J gene is TRBJ2-1, the V gene TRBV6-2 or TRBV6-3, with 9 bases fitting TRBD2. The CDR3 totals 15 residues. Per germline, CDR1 MNHEY and CDR2 SVGEGT. J lost 6 bases, V lost 8 bases, and 11 bases had no gene match.

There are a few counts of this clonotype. CDR3: CASSQDRQGMAKNIQYF. The CDR3 region has the DNA TGTGCCAGCAGCCAAGACCGACAGGGTATGGCCAAAAACATTCAGTACTTC. The rearrangement uses TRBV4-2 and TRBJ2-4, with 7 bases lining up with TRBD1. The V segment lost 0 bases and the J segment 1 base; nucleotides outside the gene matches: 6. Germline loops: CDR1 LGHNA, CDR2 YNFKEQ. CDR3 length: 17 residues.

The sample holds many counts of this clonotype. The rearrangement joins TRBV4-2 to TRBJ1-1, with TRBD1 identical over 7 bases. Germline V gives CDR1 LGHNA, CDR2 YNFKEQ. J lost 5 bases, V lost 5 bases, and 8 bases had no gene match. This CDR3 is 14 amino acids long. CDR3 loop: CASSGSRQGTEAFF. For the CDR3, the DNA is TGTGCCAGCAGCGGATCGAGACAGGGTACTGAAGCTTTCTTT.

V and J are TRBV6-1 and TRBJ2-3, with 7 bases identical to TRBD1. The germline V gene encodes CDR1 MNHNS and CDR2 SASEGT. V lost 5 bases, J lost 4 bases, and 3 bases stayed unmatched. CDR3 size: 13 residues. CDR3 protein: CASSIGGADTQYF. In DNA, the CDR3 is TGTGCCAGCAGTATAGGGGGCGCAGATACGCAGTATTTT.

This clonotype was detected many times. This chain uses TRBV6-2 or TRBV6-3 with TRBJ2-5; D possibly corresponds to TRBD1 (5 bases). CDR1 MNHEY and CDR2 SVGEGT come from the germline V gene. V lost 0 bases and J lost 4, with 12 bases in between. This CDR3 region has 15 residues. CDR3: CASSYSEPGRETQYF. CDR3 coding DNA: TGTGCCAGCAGTTACTCGGAGCCAGGGCGAGAGACCCAGTACTTC.

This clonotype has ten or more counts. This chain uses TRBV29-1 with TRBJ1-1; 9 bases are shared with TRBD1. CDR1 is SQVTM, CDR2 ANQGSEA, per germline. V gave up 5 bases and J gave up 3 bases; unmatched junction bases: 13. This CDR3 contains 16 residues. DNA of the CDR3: TGCAGCGTTTCGGGACAGGGCGGTCGTCGAGACACTGAAGCTTTCTTT. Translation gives CSVSGQGGRRDTEAFF. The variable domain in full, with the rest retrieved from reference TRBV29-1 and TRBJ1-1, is SAVISQKPSRDICQRGTSLTIQCQVDSQVTMMFWYRQQPGQSLTLIATANQGSEATYESGFVIDKFPISRPNLTFSTLTVSNMSPEDSSIYLCSVSGQGGRRDTEAFFGQGTRLTVV.

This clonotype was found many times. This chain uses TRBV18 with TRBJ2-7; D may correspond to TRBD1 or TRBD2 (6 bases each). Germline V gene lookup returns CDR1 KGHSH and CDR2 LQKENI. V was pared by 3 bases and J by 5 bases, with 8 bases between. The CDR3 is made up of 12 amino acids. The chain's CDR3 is CASSPGGNEQYF. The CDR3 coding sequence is TGTGCCAGCTCACCGGGGGGCAACGAGCAGTACTTC.

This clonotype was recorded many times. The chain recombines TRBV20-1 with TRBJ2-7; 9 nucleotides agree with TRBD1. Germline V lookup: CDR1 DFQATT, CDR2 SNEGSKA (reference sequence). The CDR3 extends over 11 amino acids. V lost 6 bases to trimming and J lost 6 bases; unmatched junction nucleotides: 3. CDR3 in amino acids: CSADRGGEQYF. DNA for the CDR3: TGCAGTGCGGACAGGGGAGGCGAGCAGTACTTC.

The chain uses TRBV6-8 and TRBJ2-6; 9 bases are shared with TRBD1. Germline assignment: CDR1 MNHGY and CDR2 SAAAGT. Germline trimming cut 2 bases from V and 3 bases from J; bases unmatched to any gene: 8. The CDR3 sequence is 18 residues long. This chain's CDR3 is CASSYLGQGISGANVLTF. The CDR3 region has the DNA TGTGCCAGCAGTTACCTGGGACAGGGAATTAGTGGGGCCAACGTCCTGACTTTC.

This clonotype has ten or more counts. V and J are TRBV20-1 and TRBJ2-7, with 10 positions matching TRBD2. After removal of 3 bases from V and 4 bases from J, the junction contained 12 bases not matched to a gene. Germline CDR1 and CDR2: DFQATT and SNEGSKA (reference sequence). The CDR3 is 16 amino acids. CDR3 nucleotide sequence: TGCAGTGCTAGGGGTTCTAGCGGGAGTCTTGTTTACGAGCAGTACTTC. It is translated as CSARGSSGSLVYEQYF.

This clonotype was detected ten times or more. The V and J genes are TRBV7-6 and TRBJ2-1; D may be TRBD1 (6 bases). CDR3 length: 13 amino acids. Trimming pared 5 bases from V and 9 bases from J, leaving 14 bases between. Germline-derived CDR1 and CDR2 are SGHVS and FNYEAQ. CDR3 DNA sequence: TGTGCCAGCAGCGGGGCACAGGGACGTGAGCAGTTCTTC. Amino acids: CASSGAQGREQFF.

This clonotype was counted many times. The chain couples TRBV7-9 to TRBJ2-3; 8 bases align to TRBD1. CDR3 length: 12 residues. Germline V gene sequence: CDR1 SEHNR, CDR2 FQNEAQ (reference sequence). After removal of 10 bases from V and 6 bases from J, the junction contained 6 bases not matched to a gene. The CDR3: CATRQGADTQYF. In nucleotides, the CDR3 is TGTGCCACCAGGCAGGGGGCTGATACGCAGTATTTT.

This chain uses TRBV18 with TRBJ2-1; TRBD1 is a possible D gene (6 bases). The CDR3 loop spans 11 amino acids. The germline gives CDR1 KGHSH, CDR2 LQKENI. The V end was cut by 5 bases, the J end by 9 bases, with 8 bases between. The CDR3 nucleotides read TGTGCCAGCTCAAACAGGGCTGAGCAGTTCTTC. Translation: CASSNRAEQFF.

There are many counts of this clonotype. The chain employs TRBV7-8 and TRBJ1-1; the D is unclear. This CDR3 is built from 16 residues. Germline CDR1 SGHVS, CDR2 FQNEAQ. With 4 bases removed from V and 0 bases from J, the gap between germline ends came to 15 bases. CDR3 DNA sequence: TGTGCCAGCAGCTCGAGTATAGGATCTATGAACACTGAAGCTTTCTTT. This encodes CASSSSIGSMNTEAFF.

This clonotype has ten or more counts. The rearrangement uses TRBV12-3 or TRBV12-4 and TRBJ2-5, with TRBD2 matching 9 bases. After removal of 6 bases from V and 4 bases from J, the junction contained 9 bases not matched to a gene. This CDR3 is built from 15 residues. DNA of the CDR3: TGTGCCAGCAGCCCGCGGGAGGGCCAGGGAGAGACCCAGTACTTC. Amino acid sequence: CASSPREGQGETQYF.

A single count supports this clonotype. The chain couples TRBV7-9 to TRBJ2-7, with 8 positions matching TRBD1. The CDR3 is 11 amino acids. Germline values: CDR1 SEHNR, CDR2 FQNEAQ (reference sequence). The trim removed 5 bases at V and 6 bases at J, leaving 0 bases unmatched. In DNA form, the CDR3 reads TGTGCCAGCAGCACAGGGGGCGAGCAGTACTTC. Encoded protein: CASSTGGEQYF. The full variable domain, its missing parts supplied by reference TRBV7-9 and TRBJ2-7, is DTGVSQNPRHKITKRGQNVTFRCDPISEHNRLYWYRQTLGQGPEFLTYFQNEAQLEKSRLLSDRFSAERPKGSFSTLEIQRTEQGDSAMYLCASSTGGEQYFGPGTRLTVT.

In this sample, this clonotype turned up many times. The CDR3 DNA is TGTGCCAGCAGCCAAGGGGGAGGTAGCAATCAGCCCCAGCATTTT. It encodes CASSQGGGSNQPQHF. The chain has TRBV3-1 and TRBJ1-5, with D unresolved. Germline values: CDR1 LGHDT, CDR2 YNNKEL (reference sequence). The V gene lost 1 base and the J gene lost 0 bases, with 7 bases spanning the gap. The CDR3 consists of 15 residues.